The sequence of this T cell receptor beta chain was determined in a study of blood T cell repertoires in COVID-19. Study in general: PBMCs, B-cell-depleted T cells, or T cells were the source of the cDNA or gDNA that made up the material.

The CDR3 contains 12 residues. From germline, CDR1 is KGHSH and CDR2 LQKENI. J was trimmed by 14 bases and V by 6 bases; bases with no gene match: 8. This clone was observed once. Enrolment of Seattle patients took place during active infection, and they were followed longitudinally. How the authors handled the data: Reference gene primers were amplified, and this amplification served to estimate nucleated cell counts. Sequencing used immunoSEQ multiplex PCR; TCRdb keeps in-frame clones, though not all of them. V and J calls and clone size are copied from that table; D and trimming were computed from the DNA. The table includes 200,000 or so clones, 80% to 85% detected once.

This rearrangement joins TRBV18 to TRBJ2-1; 9 nucleotides align to TRBD1. This clonotype was sampled from a woman older than 75 with COVID-19, enrolled during active disease. Sequencing was carried out using peripheral blood. The CDR3 DNA sequence: TGTGCCAGCTCGCCTCCCGGGACAGGGAAGTTCTTC. This translates into CASSPPGTGKFF.